This T cell receptor beta chain originates from a study of identical twins. Study outcomes and limitations: Weaker excess twin sharing was seen among beta out-of-frame sequences. Findings came from cross-sectional statistics, without long-term follow-up of donors.

Notes on this clonotype: Antigen specificity is unknown.

Via MiXCR, TCRdb re-called the 5' RACE reads, giving one row per CDR3 protein. The sample yields about 720,000 distinct CDR3 sequences, about 20% seen once. The CDR3 has 14 amino acids. V lost 2 bases and J 5 bases, leaving 10 bases between the germline ends. The germline V gene encodes CDR1 SEHNR and CDR2 FQNEAQ (reference sequence). The data also belong to a second study, concerning T cells expressing NK-cell markers. That study adds: Of eight sequenced donors, seven were HCMV-seropositive and one HCMV-seronegative.

The TCR sequence derives from a woman aged 18-35 years in good health. The sequencing input was PBMCs. The rearrangement links TRBV7-9 to TRBJ2-1, with D hard to call. In DNA form, the CDR3 reads TGTGCCAGCAGCTTAAGGCAGATGAACAATGAGCAGTTCTTC. It is translated as CASSLRQMNNEQFF.